Reported below is one T cell receptor beta chain. Its antigen specificity is not known. Within one base of it there is no much larger clone, and no base qualities were kept. Based on the germline V gene (reference sequence), the CDR1 and CDR2 sequences are LNHNV and YYDKDF. V loses 5 bases at its end and J loses 4 bases; junction bases beyond the gene matches: 5. There are 16 amino acids in the CDR3, from cysteine to phenylalanine inclusive. Only the CDR3 part of the read is kept: 48 bases, read in frame from the first base. These data originate in a study of blood T cell repertoires in COVID-19 (dated by TCRdb to the early 2020s). As for the study more broadly: Samples from collaborators originated in the United States, Italy and Spain and spanned both the acute and convalescent phases of COVID-19. The prospective study material was composed of cDNA or gDNA derived from T cells, B-cell-depleted T cells, or PBMCs. Subjects who had been exposed to COVID-19, were actively infected with it, or had recovered from it provided the deeply sampled blood TCRbeta repertoires that made up the dataset. The repertoires were made available in a free public database intended to serve as a resource for research on the immune response to SARS-CoV-2. The samples were drawn from the first 160 participants of the ongoing ImmuneRACE study and from roughly 1,300 subjects provided by 6 global collaborators. Sample metadata almost always included a de-identified subject ID, COVID-19 status, age in years and sex. Where HLA class I and class II types were available, the types were taken from metadata supplied by the sample provider, not from assay-based typing. Broad study findings and their caveats: The amount of clinical and demographic metadata varied by source and participant and was provided uncurated.

One collaborating source in Seattle enrolled patients while the patients were actively infected and followed the patients over time throughout the course of disease. The collaborating institutions used their own protocols to collect whole blood in K2EDTA tubes. For TCRbeta analysis, collaborator samples were shipped as frozen whole blood, as isolated PBMCs, or as DNA extracted from either sample type. TCRbeta CDR3 regions were amplified from genomic DNA using the immunoSEQ Assay, a bias-controlled multiplex PCR. On the study's bioinformatics: The number of nucleated cells in each sample was estimated by amplification of reference gene primers within the assay. To quantify the absolute abundance of each unique TCRbeta CDR3 rearrangement, sequence reads were collapsed and filtered. Productive Simpson clonality was computed per sample as the square root of Simpson's diversity index over productive rearrangements. TCRdb retrieved this table from immuneACCESS and kept in-frame rearrangements only. Not all clones are present; in checked studies, unresolved V genes account for under half, and no reason is known for the remainder. V and J calls and clone size are those listed in that table; D and trimming were worked out from the DNA. Counted in this sample were 150,000 to 200,000 clones; 82% of them appeared once. 7% of the sample is held by the ten biggest clonotypes.

The chain links TRBV15 with TRBJ2-2; 12 of the junction bases match TRBD1. What was sequenced was peripheral blood. This receptor was identified in a woman between 40 and 55 years old with COVID-19, enrolled during active disease. The CDR3 region: CATSQGQGAGTGELFF. In nucleotide form, the sequence is TGTGCCACCAGCCAGGGACAGGGGGCAGGCACCGGGGAGCTGTTTTTT.